The 3 T cell receptor beta chains below come from one sample, sequenced in a study of blood T cell repertoires in COVID-19. Sequenced by immunoSEQ multiplex PCR; TCRdb stores in-frame clones only, minus some. The table has some 90,000 clones, roughly nine tenths seen once; the top ten hold more than 8%. The sample was peripheral blood. The receptors were sampled from a man between 50 and 59 years old with acute or convalescent COVID-19.

The chain employs TRBV28 and TRBJ2-1; D remains unclear. The CDR3 contains 10 residues. Germline CDR1 MDHEN, CDR2 SYDVKM. V was cut by 6 bases and J by 9 bases, with 6 bases left in between. CDR3 in amino acids: CASRRIEQFF. The CDR3 coding sequence is TGTGCCAGCAGGCGGATTGAGCAGTTCTTC.

The CDR3 DNA sequence: TGTGCCAGCAGCCAAGGCTCCACGTGGGGCCCGGCGGAGACCCAGTACTTC. Encoded protein: CASSQGSTWGPAETQYF. The rearrangement joins TRBV4-2 to TRBJ2-5; a weak D match, TRBD1 (5 bases). CDR1 and CDR2 (germline): LGHNA, YNFKEQ. This CDR3 has 17 amino acids. Trimming stripped 1 base from V and 5 bases from J, with 20 bases between.

Here the CDR3 reads CASSLDQGRPDTQYF. In DNA form, the CDR3 reads TGTGCCAGCAGCTTAGATCAGGGCCGGCCAGATACGCAGTATTTT. V is TRBV11-2 and J is TRBJ2-3, with D perhaps TRBD1 (5 bases). Germline V gene lookup returns CDR1 SGHAT and CDR2 FQNNGV. V was cut by 0 bases and J by 4 bases, with 11 bases left in between. CDR3 length: 15 amino acids.